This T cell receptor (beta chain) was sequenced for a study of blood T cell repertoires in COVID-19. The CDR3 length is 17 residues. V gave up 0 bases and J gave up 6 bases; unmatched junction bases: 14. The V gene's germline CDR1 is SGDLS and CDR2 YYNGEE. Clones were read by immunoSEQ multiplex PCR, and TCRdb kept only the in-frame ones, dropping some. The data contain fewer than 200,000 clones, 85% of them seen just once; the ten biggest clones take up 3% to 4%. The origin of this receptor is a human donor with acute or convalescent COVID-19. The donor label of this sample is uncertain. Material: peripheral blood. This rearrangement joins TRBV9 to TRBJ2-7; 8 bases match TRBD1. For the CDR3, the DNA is TGTGCCAGCAGCGTAGTACACCGCCAGGGGGCACGGGGCGAGCAGTACTTC. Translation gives CASSVVHRQGARGEQYF.